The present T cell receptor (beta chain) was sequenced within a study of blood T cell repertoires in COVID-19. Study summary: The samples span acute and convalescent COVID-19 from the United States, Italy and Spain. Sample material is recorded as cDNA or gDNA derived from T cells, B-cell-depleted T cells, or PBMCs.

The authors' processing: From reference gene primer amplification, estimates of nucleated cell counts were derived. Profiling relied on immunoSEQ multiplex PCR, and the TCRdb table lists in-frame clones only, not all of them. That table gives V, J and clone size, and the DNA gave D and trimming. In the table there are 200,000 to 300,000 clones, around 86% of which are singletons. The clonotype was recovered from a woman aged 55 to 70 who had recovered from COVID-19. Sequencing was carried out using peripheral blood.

In nucleotides, the CDR3 is TGTGCCAGCAGTTTCAGACAGTATGGCTACACCTTC. Translation: CASSFRQYGYTF. V and J are TRBV28 and TRBJ1-2; D is possibly TRBD1 (5 bases). Between the trimmed V and J ends, which lost 3 bases and 5 bases, there was a span of 7 bases. The CDR3 contains 12 residues. The germline V gene has CDR1 MDHEN and CDR2 SYDVKM.